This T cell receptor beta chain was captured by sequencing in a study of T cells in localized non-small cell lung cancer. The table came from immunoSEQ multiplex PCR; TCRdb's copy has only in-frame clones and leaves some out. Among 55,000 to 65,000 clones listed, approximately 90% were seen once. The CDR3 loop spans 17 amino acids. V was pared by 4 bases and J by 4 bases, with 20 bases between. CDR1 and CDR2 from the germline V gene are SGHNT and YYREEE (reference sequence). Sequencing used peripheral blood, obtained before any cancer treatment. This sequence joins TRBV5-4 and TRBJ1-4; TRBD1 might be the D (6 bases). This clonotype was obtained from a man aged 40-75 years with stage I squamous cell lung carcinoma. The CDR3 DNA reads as TGTGCCAGCAGCGCATCTCGTCCAGGGGCCGTTAATGAAAAACTGTTTTTT. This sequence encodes CASSASRPGAVNEKLFF.